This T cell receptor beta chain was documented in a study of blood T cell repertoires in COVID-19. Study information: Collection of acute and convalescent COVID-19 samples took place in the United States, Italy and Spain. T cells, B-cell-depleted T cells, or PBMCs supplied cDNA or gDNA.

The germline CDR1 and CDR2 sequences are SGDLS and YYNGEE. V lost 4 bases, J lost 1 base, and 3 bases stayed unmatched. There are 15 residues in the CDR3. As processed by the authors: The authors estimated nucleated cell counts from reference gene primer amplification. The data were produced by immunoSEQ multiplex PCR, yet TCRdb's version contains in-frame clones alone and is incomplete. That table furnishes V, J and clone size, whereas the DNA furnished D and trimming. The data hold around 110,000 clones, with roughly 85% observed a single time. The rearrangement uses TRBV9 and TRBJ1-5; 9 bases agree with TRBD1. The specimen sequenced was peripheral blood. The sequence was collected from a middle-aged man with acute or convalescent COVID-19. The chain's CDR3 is CASSSGQGSNQPQHF. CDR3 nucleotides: TGTGCCAGCAGCTCCGGACAGGGGAGCAATCAGCCCCAGCATTTT.